These T cell receptor beta chains were read from a single sample in a study of blood T cell repertoires in COVID-19. Some clones are missing from TCRdb's copy, which holds only in-frame ones; the method was immunoSEQ multiplex PCR. Of roughly 250,000 clones in the sample, about four fifths were seen once. What was sequenced was peripheral blood. The receptors were sampled from a woman aged 80 or older with acute or convalescent COVID-19. CDR3s include the opening cysteine and the closing phenylalanine or tryptophan. A D gene is named only where the DNA matches it firmly. Size is omitted from some rows. Given values are once, few, many or a class for expanded clones.

j_gene: TRBJ2-7; len: 14; d_gene: TRBD1; v_gene: TRBV3-1/TRBV3-2; abundance: .; CDR3aa: CASSLGDRGSLQYF; CDR3nt: TGTGCCAGCAGCCTTGGGGACAGGGGAAGTTTGCAGTACTTC
j_gene: TRBJ2-3; len: 15; d_gene: TRBD1; v_gene: TRBV10-2; abundance: .; CDR3aa: CASSVTGAITDTQYF; CDR3nt: TGCGCCAGCAGTGTCACAGGGGCTATCACAGATACGCAGTATTTT
j_gene: TRBJ1-1; len: 14; d_gene: TRBD1; v_gene: TRBV28; abundance: once; CDR3aa: CASSLVDRLTEAFF; CDR3nt: TGTGCCAGCAGTTTGGTGGACAGGCTCACTGAAGCTTTCTTT
j_gene: TRBJ1-1; len: 15; d_gene: TRBD1; v_gene: TRBV5-1; abundance: .; CDR3aa: CASRLTGGEDTEAFF; CDR3nt: TGCGCCAGCAGATTAACAGGGGGCGAGGACACTGAAGCTTTCTTT
j_gene: TRBJ2-5; len: 14; d_gene: .; v_gene: TRBV7-9; abundance: once; CDR3aa: CASSFWQGQETQYF; CDR3nt: TGTGCCAGCAGCTTTTGGCAGGGGCAAGAGACCCAGTACTTC
j_gene: TRBJ2-2; len: 14; d_gene: .; v_gene: TRBV19; abundance: .; CDR3aa: CASSPSGNTGELFF; CDR3nt: TGTGCCAGTAGCCCCTCAGGGAACACCGGGGAGCTGTTTTTT
j_gene: TRBJ1-2; len: 14; d_gene: TRBD1; v_gene: TRBV5-1; abundance: .; CDR3aa: CASSLGQGAYGYTF; CDR3nt: TGCGCCAGCAGCTTGGGACAGGGGGCCTATGGCTACACCTTC
j_gene: TRBJ1-2; len: 15; d_gene: TRBD1; v_gene: TRBV30; abundance: .; CDR3aa: CAWSGLTGKSYGYTF; CDR3nt: TGTGCCTGGAGTGGCCTGACAGGGAAGAGCTATGGCTACACCTTC
j_gene: TRBJ2-7; len: 15; d_gene: .; v_gene: TRBV5-1; abundance: .; CDR3aa: CASSLAGGPPYEQYF; CDR3nt: TGCGCCAGCAGCTTGGCCGGGGGGCCCCCCTACGAGCAGTACTTC
j_gene: TRBJ2-5; len: 14; d_gene: .; v_gene: TRBV2; abundance: .; CDR3aa: CASSRGTTPRTQYF; CDR3nt: TGTGCCAGCAGCAGAGGGACAACCCCTAGGACCCAGTACTTC
j_gene: TRBJ1-6; len: 12; d_gene: .; v_gene: TRBV12-3/TRBV12-4; abundance: once; CDR3aa: CASSFTGSPLHF; CDR3nt: TGTGCCAGCAGTTTTACAGGTTCACCCCTCCACTTT
j_gene: TRBJ1-5; len: 15; d_gene: TRBD1; v_gene: TRBV6-5; abundance: .; CDR3aa: CASSYGSGGNQPQHF; CDR3nt: TGTGCCAGCAGTTACGGATCAGGGGGGAATCAGCCCCAGCATTTT
j_gene: TRBJ1-2; len: 14; d_gene: TRBD1; v_gene: TRBV20-1; abundance: .; CDR3aa: CSASWAGGDGGYTF; CDR3nt: TGCAGTGCTAGTTGGGCAGGGGGTGACGGTGGCTACACCTTC